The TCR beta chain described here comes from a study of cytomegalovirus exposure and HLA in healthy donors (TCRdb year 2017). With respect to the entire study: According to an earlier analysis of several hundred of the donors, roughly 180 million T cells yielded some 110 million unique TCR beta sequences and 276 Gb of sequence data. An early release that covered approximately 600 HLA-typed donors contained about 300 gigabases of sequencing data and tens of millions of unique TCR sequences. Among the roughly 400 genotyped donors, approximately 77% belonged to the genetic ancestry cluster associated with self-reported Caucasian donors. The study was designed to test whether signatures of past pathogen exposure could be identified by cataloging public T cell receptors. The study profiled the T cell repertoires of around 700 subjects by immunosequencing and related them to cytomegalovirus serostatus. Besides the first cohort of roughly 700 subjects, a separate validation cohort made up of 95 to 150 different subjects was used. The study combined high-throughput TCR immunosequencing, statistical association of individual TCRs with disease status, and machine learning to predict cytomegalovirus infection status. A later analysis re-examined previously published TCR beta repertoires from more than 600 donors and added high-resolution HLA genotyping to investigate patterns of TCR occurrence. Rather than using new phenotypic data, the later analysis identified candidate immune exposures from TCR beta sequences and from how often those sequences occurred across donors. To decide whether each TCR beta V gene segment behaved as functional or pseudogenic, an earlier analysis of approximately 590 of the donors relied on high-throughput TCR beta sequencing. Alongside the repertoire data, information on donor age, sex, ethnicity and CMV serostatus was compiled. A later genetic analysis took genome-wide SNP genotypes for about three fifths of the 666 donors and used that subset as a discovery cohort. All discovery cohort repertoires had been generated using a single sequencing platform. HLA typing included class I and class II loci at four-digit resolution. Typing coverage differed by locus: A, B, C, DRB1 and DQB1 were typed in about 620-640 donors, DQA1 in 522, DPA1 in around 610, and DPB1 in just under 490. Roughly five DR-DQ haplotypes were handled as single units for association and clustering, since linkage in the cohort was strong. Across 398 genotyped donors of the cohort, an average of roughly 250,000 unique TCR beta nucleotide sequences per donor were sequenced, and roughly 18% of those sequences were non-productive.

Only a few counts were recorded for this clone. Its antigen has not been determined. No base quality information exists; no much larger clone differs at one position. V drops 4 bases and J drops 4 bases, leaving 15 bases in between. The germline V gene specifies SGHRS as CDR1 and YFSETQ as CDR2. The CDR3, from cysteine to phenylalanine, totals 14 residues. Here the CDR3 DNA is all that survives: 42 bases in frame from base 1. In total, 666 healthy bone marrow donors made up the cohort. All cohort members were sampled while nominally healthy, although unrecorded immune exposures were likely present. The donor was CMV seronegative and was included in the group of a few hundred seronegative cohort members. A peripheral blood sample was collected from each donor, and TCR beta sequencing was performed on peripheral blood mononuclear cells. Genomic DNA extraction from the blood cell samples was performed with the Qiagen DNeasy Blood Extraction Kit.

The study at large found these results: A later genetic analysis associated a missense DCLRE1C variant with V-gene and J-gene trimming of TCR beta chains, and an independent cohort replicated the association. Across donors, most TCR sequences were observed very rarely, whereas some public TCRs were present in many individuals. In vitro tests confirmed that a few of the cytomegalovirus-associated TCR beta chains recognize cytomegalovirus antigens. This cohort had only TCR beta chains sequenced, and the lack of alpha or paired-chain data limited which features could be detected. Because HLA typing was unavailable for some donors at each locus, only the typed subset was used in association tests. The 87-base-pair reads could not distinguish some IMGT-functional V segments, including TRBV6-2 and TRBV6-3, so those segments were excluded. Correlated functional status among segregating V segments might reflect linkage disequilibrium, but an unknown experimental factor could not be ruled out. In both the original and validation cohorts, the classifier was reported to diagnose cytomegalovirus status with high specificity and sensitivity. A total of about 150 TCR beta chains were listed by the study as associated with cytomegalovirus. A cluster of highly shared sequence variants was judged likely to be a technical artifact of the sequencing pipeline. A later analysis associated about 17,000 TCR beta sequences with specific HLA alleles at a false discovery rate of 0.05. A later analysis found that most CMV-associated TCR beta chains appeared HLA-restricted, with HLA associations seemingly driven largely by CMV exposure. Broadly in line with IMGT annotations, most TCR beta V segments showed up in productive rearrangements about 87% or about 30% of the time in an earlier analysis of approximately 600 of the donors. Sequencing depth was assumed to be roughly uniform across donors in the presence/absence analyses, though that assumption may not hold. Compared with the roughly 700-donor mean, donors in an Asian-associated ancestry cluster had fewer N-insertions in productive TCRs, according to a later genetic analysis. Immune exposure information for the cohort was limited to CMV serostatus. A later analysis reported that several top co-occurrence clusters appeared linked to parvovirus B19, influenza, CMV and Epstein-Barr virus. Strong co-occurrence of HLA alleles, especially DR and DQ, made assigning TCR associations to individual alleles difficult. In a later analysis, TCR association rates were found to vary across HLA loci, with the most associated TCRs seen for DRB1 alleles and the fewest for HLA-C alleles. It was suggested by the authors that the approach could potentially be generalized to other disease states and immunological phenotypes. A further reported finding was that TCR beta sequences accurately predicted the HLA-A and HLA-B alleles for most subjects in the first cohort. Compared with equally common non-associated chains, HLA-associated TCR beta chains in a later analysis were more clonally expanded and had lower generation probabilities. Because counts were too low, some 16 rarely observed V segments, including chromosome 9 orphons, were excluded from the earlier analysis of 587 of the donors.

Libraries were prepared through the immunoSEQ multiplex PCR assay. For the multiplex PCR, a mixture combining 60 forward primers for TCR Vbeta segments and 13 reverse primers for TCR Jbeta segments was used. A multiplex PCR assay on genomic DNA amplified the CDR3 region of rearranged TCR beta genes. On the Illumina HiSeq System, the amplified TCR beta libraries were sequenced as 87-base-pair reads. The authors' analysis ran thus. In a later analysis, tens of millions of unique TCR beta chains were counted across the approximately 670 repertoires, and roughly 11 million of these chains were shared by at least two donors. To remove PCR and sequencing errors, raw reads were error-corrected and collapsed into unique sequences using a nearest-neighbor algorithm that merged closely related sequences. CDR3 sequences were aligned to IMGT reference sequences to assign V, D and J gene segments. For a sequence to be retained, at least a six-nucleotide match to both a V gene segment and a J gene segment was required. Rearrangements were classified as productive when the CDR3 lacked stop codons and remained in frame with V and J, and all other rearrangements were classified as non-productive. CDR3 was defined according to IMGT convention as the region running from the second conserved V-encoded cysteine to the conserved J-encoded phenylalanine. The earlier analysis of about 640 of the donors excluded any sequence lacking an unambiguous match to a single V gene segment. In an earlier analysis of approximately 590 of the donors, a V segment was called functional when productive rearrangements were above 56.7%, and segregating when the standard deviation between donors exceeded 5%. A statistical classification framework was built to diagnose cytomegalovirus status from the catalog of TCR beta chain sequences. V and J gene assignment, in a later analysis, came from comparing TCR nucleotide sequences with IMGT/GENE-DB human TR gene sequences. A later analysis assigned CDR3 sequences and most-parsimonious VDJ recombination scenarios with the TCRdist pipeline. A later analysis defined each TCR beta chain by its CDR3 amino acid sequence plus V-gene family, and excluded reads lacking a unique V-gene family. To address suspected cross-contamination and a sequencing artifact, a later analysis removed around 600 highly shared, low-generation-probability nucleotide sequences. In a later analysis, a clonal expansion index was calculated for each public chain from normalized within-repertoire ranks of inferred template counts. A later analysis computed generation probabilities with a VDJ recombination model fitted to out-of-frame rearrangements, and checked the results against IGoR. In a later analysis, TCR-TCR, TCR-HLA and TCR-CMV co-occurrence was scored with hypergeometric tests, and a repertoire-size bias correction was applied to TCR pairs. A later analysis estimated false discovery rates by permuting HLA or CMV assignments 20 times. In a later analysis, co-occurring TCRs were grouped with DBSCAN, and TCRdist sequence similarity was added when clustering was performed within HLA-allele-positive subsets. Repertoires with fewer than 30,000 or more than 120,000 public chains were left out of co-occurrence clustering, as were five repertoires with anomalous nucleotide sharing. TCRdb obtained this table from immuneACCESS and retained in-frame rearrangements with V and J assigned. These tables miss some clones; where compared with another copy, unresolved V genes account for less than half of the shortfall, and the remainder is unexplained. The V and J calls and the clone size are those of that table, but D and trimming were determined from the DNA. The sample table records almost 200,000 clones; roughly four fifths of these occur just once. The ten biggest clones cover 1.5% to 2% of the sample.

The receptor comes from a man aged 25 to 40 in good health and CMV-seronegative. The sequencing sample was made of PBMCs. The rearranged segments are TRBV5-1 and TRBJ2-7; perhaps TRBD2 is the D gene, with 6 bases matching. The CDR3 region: CASSPSPGTYEQYF. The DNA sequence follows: TGCGCCAGCAGCCCCAGTCCAGGGACTTACGAGCAGTACTTC.